This passage covers 14 T cell receptor beta chains from one sample sequenced in a study of Ad26.COV2.S vaccination and SARS-CoV-2 variants. The treatment: over 15 received Ad26.COV2.S at low or high dose, single or two shots; 5 received placebo; per-sample allocation not given. Vaccine and placebo recipients were sampled on day 63 after the first injection. Libraries were prepared by immunoSEQ multiplex PCR; TCRdb keeps only in-frame clonotypes and omits some of them. This sample has 400,000 or so clones; 88% occur once, and the top ten carry 3% to 4.5%. Sequenced here: peripheral blood, sampled in a trial of Ad26.COV2.S vaccine versus placebo. All receptors come from a person aged 18 to 65 who received the Ad26.COV2.S COVID-19 vaccine or a placebo.

The chain combines TRBV2 with TRBJ2-7, with TRBD1 matching over 11 bases. V lost 8 bases and J lost 5; bases outside the gene matches: 8. The CDR3 is 14 residues long. The germline V gene has CDR1 SNHLY and CDR2 FYNNEI. DNA of the CDR3: TGTGCCAGCGTCTGGGACAGGGGGAGCGACGAGCAGTACTTC. Translating gives CASVWDRGSDEQYF.

The V call is TRBV30, the J call TRBJ1-2, with 8 bases matching TRBD1. V shed 8 bases, J shed 5 bases, and the junction held 19 bases outside the gene matches. CDR3 length equals 16 residues. Per germline, CDR1 GTSNPN and CDR2 SVGIG (reference sequence). CDR3: CAVQGARVENTYGYTF. The CDR3 coding sequence is TGTGCCGTGCAGGGGGCGCGGGTCGAAAATACATATGGCTACACCTTC.

The chain couples TRBV6-2 or TRBV6-3 to TRBJ1-6; tentative D call: TRBD1 (6 bases). There are 13 residues in the CDR3. V lost 6 bases to trimming and J lost 7 bases, with 10 bases between them. Germline loops: CDR1 MNHEY, CDR2 SVGEGT. This CDR3 is CASSQGQNSPLHF. The CDR3 region has the DNA TGTGCCAGCAGCCAAGGACAGAATTCACCCCTCCACTTT.

V is TRBV7-8 and J is TRBJ2-6; 10 positions agree with TRBD1. The length of the CDR3 is 19 residues. Germline CDR1 SGHVS, CDR2 FQNEAQ. The junction had 13 bases not matched to a gene; V was cut back by 5 bases and J by 3 bases. CDR3 in DNA: TGTGCCAGCAGCCTTCGGGGAGGACAGGGGGTGGATGGGGCCAACGTCCTGACTTTC. As protein: CASSLRGGQGVDGANVLTF.

This sequence joins TRBV24-1 and TRBJ2-1; D is undetermined. V was trimmed by 3 bases and J by 2 bases, leaving 13 bases between them. Looked up from germline, CDR1 is KGHDR and CDR2 is SFDVKD. This CDR3 has 16 residues. For the CDR3, the DNA is TGTGCCACCAGTGATAACGATGGGGATGCCTACAATGAGCAGTTCTTC. It codes for CATSDNDGDAYNEQFF.

The chain employs TRBV19 and TRBJ1-2, with no clear D. The CDR3 has 14 amino acids. The germline V gene encodes CDR1 LNHDA and CDR2 SQIVND (reference sequence). The V and J ends lost 4 bases and 1 base respectively, with 10 bases between them. The CDR3 here is CASSTLAVNYGYTF. In DNA form, the CDR3 reads TGTGCCAGTAGTACCCTAGCAGTTAACTATGGCTACACCTTC.

V is TRBV27 and J is TRBJ2-3, with 9 bases fitting TRBD2. Trimming at V came to 5 bases and at J to 6 bases, leaving 6 bases not matched to a gene. Germline loops: CDR1 MNHEY, CDR2 SMNVEV (reference sequence). The CDR3 consists of 14 residues. The CDR3 DNA follows: TGTGCCAGCAGTACTTGGACTAGCGCTGATACGCAGTATTTT. Protein: CASSTWTSADTQYF.

The chain is built from TRBV6-5 and TRBJ2-5, with 8 bases matching TRBD1. The V gene end was trimmed by 0 bases and the J gene end by 8 bases; junction bases not matched to a gene: 11. Germline CDR1 MNHEY, CDR2 SVGAGI. The CDR3 extends over 16 amino acids. CDR3 sequence reads: CASSYSPGGPHETQYF. The CDR3 coding sequence is TGTGCCAGCAGTTACTCGCCAGGGGGCCCTCATGAAACCCAGTACTTC.

The chain joins TRBV7-9 to TRBJ1-6; 7 bases align to TRBD1. This CDR3 is built from 14 residues. Per the germline V gene, CDR1 is SEHNR and CDR2 is FQNEAQ (reference sequence). V shed 5 bases and J 10 bases; nucleotides not matched to a gene: 8. The chain's CDR3 is CASSPTGTGSPLHF. The CDR3 DNA reads as TGTGCCAGCAGCCCGACAGGGACTGGGTCACCCCTCCACTTT. The full variable domain, its missing parts supplied by reference TRBV7-9 and TRBJ1-6, is DTGVSQNPRHKITKRGQNVTFRCDPISEHNRLYWYRQTLGQGPEFLTYFQNEAQLEKSRLLSDRFSAERPKGSFSTLEIQRTEQGDSAMYLCASSPTGTGSPLHFGNGTRLTVT.

J is TRBJ1-5 and V is TRBV10-3; 7 nucleotides agree with TRBD1. Germline V gene data show CDR1 as ENHRY and CDR2 as SYGVKD. CDR3 length: 15 residues. V lost 2 bases to trimming and J lost 1 base; unmatched junction nucleotides: 2. The CDR3 DNA follows: TGTGCCATCAGTGAGGGACAGGACAGCAATCAGCCCCAGCATTTT. The encoded protein is CAISEGQDSNQPQHF.

The chain uses TRBV18 and TRBJ2-1; TRBD2 matches at 13 bases. The CDR3 runs to 18 residues. V was clipped by 1 base and J by 6 bases; unmatched bases: 9. Germline CDR1 reads KGHSH; CDR2 reads LQKENI. CDR3 nucleotides: TGTGCCAGCTCACCACTACCACTAGCGGGGGGGCCCGTCAATGAGCAGTTCTTC. This codes for CASSPLPLAGGPVNEQFF.

V and J are TRBV7-6 and TRBJ2-1; 14 bases fit TRBD2. V was pared by 5 bases and J by 8 bases, with 5 bases of the junction left unmatched. Germline V gene lookup returns CDR1 SGHVS and CDR2 FNYEAQ. The CDR3 has 15 amino acids. CDR3 bases: TGTGCCAGCAGCCGGACTAGCGGGGGGCCCTATGAGCAGTTCTTC. Its protein is CASSRTSGGPYEQFF.

The rearrangement uses TRBV7-9 and TRBJ1-2; D remains unclear. CDR1 and CDR2 from the germline V gene are SEHNR and FQNEAQ (reference sequence). Trimming took off 8 bases at V and 3 bases at J, with 10 bases between the two ends. The CDR3 spans 12 residues. The CDR3 reads CASRRVDYGYTF. The CDR3 nucleotides read TGTGCCAGCCGAAGGGTAGACTATGGCTACACCTTC.

The J gene is TRBJ2-5, the V gene TRBV12-3 or TRBV12-4; the D is unclear. The CDR3 is 13 residues long. Trimming stripped 3 bases from V and 2 bases from J, with 7 bases between. CDR3 protein: CASSFYSQETQYF. CDR3 nucleotides: TGTGCCAGCAGTTTCTACAGTCAAGAGACCCAGTACTTC.